This T cell receptor (beta chain) was recorded in a study of blood T cell repertoires in COVID-19. On the study more broadly: The origin of the acute and convalescent COVID-19 samples was the United States, Italy and Spain.

Per the original methods: The assay estimated nucleated cells by amplifying reference gene primers. Only in-frame clones appear in the TCRdb table, and some are missing; sequencing was by immunoSEQ multiplex PCR. V, J and clone size are those of that table, while D and trimming were read from the DNA. The data contain about 440,000 clones, around 89% of them singletons. This clone has just one count. Germline trimming cut 4 bases from V and 4 bases from J; bases unmatched to any gene: 7. The CDR3 runs 15 residues. The V gene's germline CDR1 is SGHNT and CDR2 YYREEE (reference sequence). The TCR sequence derives from a woman between 25 and 40 years old with acute or convalescent COVID-19. The chain employs TRBV5-4 and TRBJ2-2; 7 bases match TRBD1. Sequenced input: peripheral blood. The CDR3 coding sequence is TGTGCCAGCAGCAAACGGGACAGTATCACCGGGGAGCTGTTTTTT. Residues: CASSKRDSITGELFF.